The entry below describes one TCR beta chain. TCRdb keeps only in-frame clones here, not all; method: immunoSEQ multiplex PCR. There are about 130,000 clones in the sample; 90% occur only once, and 2.5% lies in the top ten. The sample belongs to a study of control samples from healthy donors and cancer patients. The material sequenced was blood. This sequence was found in a man aged 35 to 55 in good health.

The CDR3 region has the DNA TGTGCCAGCAACCCACAGGGTACTTTCCAAGAGACCCAGTACTTC. This translates into CASNPQGTFQETQYF. The chain combines TRBV5-6 with TRBJ2-5, with a weak D call TRBD1 (6 bases). The CDR3 runs to 15 residues. Trimming took 6 bases from V and 1 from J, leaving 16 bases between them. Germline CDR1 is SGHDT and CDR2 is YYEEEE.